This T cell receptor beta chain was found in a study of vaccination and CD4 T cells after COVID-19. This clonotype ranks as medium-sized (0.01 to 0.1%). Its antigen remains unidentified. Treatment here: approximately 11-day PBMC culture with coronavirus spike peptide pools or control peptides (ViraFEST assay). CD4+ T lymphocytes from the unexposed donor were collected before the COVID-19 pandemic (2011-2018). This CDR3 spans 14 amino acids. Germline V gene sequence: CDR1 MNHEY, CDR2 SVGEGT. V shed 2 bases and J shed 1 base, with 8 bases lying between them. The Oncomine TCR Beta short-read assay generated sequence data from the DNA of cultured CD4+ T cells. One entry per CDR3 protein, called by TCRdb with MiXCR from the PCR reads. The data show more than 1,300 distinct CDR3 sequences, over 10% seen once.

The chain has TRBV6-2 or TRBV6-3 and TRBJ2-5; no clear D. The clonotype was recovered from a human donor in good health. What was sequenced was CD4+ T cells from blood, cultured in vitro. CDR3 sequence: CASSYDGTQETQYF. CDR3 nucleotide sequence: TGTGCCAGCAGTTACGATGGAACCCAAGAGACCCAGTACTTC.